These 9 T cell receptor beta chains came from one sample sequenced in a study of CD8 T cells in ankylosing spondylitis. TCRdb ran MiXCR on the 5' RACE reads and lists one entry per CDR3 protein. The sample yields 120,000 to 150,000 distinct CDR3 sequences, about 8% seen once. The sample consisted of synovial fluid, either unsorted or a sorted T cell fraction (not recorded which). The receptors were gathered from a male donor with ankylosing spondylitis.

This clonotype was counted many times. The rearrangement links TRBV14 to TRBJ2-1, with a possible D match to TRBD2 (6 bases). Germline CDR1 SGHDN, CDR2 FVKESK. This CDR3 region has 14 residues. V lost 3 bases and J 4 bases, leaving 10 bases between the germline ends. The CDR3, as DNA: TGTGCCAGCAGCCATGCGGGGTTTTACAATGAGCAGTTCTTC. This translates into CASSHAGFYNEQFF.

With respect to this clonotype: Just one base apart from a much larger clone, this may be a read error. The chain employs TRBV6-1 and TRBJ2-1; D may match TRBD1 or TRBD2 (5 bases each). Germline V gene sequence: CDR1 MNHNS, CDR2 SASEGT. The CDR3 consists of 10 residues. Trimming shortened V by 8 bases and J by 6 bases, and 5 bases separated the two germline ends. CDR3: CASGGNEQFF. CDR3 DNA sequence: TGTGCCAGCGGGGGCAATGAGCAGTTCTTC.

The rearrangement uses TRBV20-1 and TRBJ2-3; maybe TRBD2 (6 bases). This CDR3 has 14 residues. The V gene's germline CDR1 is DFQATT and CDR2 SNEGSKA (reference sequence). V lost 6 bases to trimming and J lost 6 bases, with 19 bases between them. The CDR3 bases are TGCAGTGCCCATATGGCGGGGATTCTTGATACGCAGTATTTT. Translated, it gives CSAHMAGILDTQYF.

The chain has TRBV7-6 and TRBJ1-1, with TRBD1 matching over 7 bases. The V gene's germline CDR1 is SGHVS and CDR2 FNYEAQ. The CDR3 totals 14 residues. V shed 6 bases, J shed 1 base, and the junction held 5 bases outside the gene matches. The CDR3 DNA sequence: TGTGCCAGCAGACCGACAGGGAGGAACACTGAAGCTTTCTTT. As protein: CASRPTGRNTEAFF.

The V call is TRBV5-1, the J call TRBJ1-1; D is uncertain. The germline CDR1 and CDR2 sequences are SGHRS and YFSETQ. The CDR3 totals 14 residues. V dropped 4 bases and J dropped 3 bases, with 13 bases sitting between them. In nucleotides, the CDR3 is TGCGCCAGCAGCCTCAGCCAAGCCCACACTGAAGCTTTCTTT. Its translation is CASSLSQAHTEAFF.

Ten or more counts support this clonotype. The J gene is TRBJ2-7, the V gene TRBV20-1; 9 bases fit TRBD1. Looked up from germline, CDR1 is DFQATT and CDR2 is SNEGSKA (reference sequence). Germline trimming cut 6 bases from V and 3 bases from J; bases unmatched to any gene: 6. The CDR3 has 13 amino acids. This CDR3 reads CSAQPGQGYEQYF. The CDR3 DNA reads as TGCAGTGCGCAACCGGGACAGGGCTACGAGCAGTACTTC.

This clonotype was detected ten times or more. The chain combines TRBV6-1 with TRBJ2-4, with D uncertain. The CDR3 contains 15 residues. Trimming cost V 5 bases and J 0 bases, with 11 bases left between them. Germline CDR1 MNHNS, CDR2 SASEGT. This chain's CDR3 is CASSPDTTAKNIQYF. For the CDR3, the DNA is TGTGCCAGCAGTCCCGACACTACAGCCAAAAACATTCAGTACTTC.

This clonotype was counted only a few times. This chain uses TRBV2 with TRBJ1-5; no firm D call. The germline V and J ends were trimmed by 4 bases and 11 bases, with 12 bases remaining between them. This CDR3 has 12 residues. CDR1 is SNHLY and CDR2 is FYNNEI in the germline V gene. The CDR3 DNA reads as TGTGCCAGCAGTGGTGATTTGGGTACCCAGCATTTT. Protein product: CASSGDLGTQHF. The full variable domain, rest sourced from reference TRBV2 and TRBJ1-5, is EPEVTQTPSHQVTQMGQEVILRCVPISNHLYFYWYRQILGQKVEFLVSFYNNEISEKSEIFDDQFSVERPDGSNFTLKIRSTKLEDSAMYFCASSGDLGTQHFGDGTRLSIL.

In this sample, this clonotype turned up many times. The chain carries TRBV5-1 and TRBJ2-3; D is perhaps TRBD2 (5 bases). V was trimmed by 4 bases and J by 7 bases, leaving 19 bases between them. The CDR3 totals 15 residues. Looked up from germline, CDR1 is SGHRS and CDR2 is YFSETQ. Here the CDR3 DNA reads TGCGCCAGCAGCCCGGGTTCTACCCCGGGGAATACGCAGTATTTT. It codes for CASSPGSTPGNTQYF.